The clone carrying this T cell receptor (beta chain) was picked up one time. Its target is not known. These data originate in a study of cytomegalovirus exposure and HLA in healthy donors. This CDR3 has 18 residues. Per the germline V gene, CDR1 is LGHNA and CDR2 is YSLEER. V shed 0 bases and J shed 1 base, with 18 bases lying between them. Overall study findings and caveats: Being productive about 90% or about 30% of the time was typical of most TCR beta V segments in an earlier analysis.

PCR employed 60 Vbeta and 13 Jbeta primers. TCRdb's copy holds only in-frame clones and misses some; the assay was immunoSEQ multiplex PCR. The sample includes approximately 92,000 clones, about two thirds seen only once; the top ten take under 10%. This TCR came from a man aged 60 to 75 in good health and CMV-seronegative. This sequence joins TRBV4-3 and TRBJ1-1; possibly TRBD1 for D (5 bases). The source material was PBMCs. The CDR3 DNA is TGCGCCAGCAGCCAAGATTCGCATCGGATCAGGGCGAACACTGAAGCTTTCTTT. Translated: CASSQDSHRIRANTEAFF.